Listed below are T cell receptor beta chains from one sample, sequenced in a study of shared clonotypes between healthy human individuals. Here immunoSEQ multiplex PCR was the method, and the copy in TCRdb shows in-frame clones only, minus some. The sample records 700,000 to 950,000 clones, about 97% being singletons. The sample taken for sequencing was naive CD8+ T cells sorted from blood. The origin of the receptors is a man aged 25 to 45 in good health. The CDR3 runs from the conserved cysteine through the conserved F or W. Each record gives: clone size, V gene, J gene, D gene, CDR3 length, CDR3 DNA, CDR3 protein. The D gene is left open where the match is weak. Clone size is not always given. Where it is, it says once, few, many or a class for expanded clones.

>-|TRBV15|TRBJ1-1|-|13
TGTGCCACCAGCACCGCAGGGTTGGCGGGAGCTTTCTTT
CATSTAGLAGAFF
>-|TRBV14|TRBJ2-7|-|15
TGTGCCAGCAGCCAAGCGGTCTTTGAGGATTACGAGCAGTACTTC
CASSQAVFEDYEQYF
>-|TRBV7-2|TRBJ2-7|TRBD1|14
TGTGCCAGCAGCTACCACGGGACAGCATACGAGCAGTACTTC
CASSYHGTAYEQYF
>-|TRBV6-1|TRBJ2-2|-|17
TGTGCCAGCAGTGCAAGCTGGGCAGGGACGAACACCGGGGAGCTGTTTTTT
CASSASWAGTNTGELFF
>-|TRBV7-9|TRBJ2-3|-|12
TGTGCCAGCAGCTTATGGGGGGATACGCAGTATTTT
CASSLWGDTQYF
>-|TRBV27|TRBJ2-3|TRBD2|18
TGTGCCACCGAAAGCGTAATATGCCAGCGGGAGGGCCGTGATACGCAGTATTTT
CATESVICQREGRDTQYF
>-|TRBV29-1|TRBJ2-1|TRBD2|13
TGCAGCGTTGTACTAGCGGGATTCTATGAGCAGTTCTTC
CSVVLAGFYEQFF
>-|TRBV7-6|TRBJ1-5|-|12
TGTGCCAGCAGCTCGGGCAATCAGCCCCAGCATTTT
CASSSGNQPQHF
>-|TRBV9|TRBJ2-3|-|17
TGTGCCAGCAGCGTAAGCCGGTTAACAACTAGCACAGATACGCAGTATTTT
CASSVSRLTTSTDTQYF
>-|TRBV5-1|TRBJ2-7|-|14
TGCGCCAGCAGCTCCGCCATGGGCTCCTACGAGCAGTACTTC
CASSSAMGSYEQYF
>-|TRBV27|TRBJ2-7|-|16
TGTGCCAGCAGTCCCCGGCCCATTGCAGGATCCTACGAGCAGTACTTC
CASSPRPIAGSYEQYF
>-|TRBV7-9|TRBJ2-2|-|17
TGTGCCAGCAGCTTTAGGGGGGACCGAGGATTTGGCGGGGAGCTGTTTTTT
CASSFRGDRGFGGELFF
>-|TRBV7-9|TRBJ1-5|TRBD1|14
TGTGCCAGCAGCTCCGGACAGGGTTTCCAGCCCCAGCATTTT
CASSSGQGFQPQHF
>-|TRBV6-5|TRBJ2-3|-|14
TGTGCCAGCAGTTATTTGAACACCACAGATACGCAGTATTTT
CASSYLNTTDTQYF
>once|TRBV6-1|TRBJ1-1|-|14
TGTGCCAGCAGTGTTTGGCCCGGGAACACTGAAGCTTTCTTT
CASSVWPGNTEAFF
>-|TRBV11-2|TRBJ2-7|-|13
TGTGCCAGCAGCTCCGGGTCGAGCTACGAGCAGTACTTC
CASSSGSSYEQYF
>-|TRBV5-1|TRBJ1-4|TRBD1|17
TGCGCCAGCAGCTTGGGGCAGACAGGGGGACTAAATGAAAAACTGTTTTTT
CASSLGQTGGLNEKLFF
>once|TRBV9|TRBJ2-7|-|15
TGTGCCAGCAGCGTAGCAGCGGCTAGCGCCTACGAGCAGTACTTC
CASSVAAASAYEQYF
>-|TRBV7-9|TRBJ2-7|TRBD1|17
TGTGCCAGCAGCTTACTCCCGGTTCAGGGGGCATCCTACGAGCAGTACTTC
CASSLLPVQGASYEQYF
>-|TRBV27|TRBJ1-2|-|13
TGTGCCAGCAGTGGAGGGGGGGTACGGGGCTACACCTTC
CASSGGGVRGYTF